This is a list of T cell receptor beta chains from one sample in a study of cytotoxic CD8 clonotypes in ibrutinib-treated CLL. Sequencing used immunoSEQ multiplex PCR; TCRdb keeps in-frame clones, though not all of them. This sample carries 90,000 to 95,000 clones, approximately 80% of them seen once, and the ten largest clones take around 24%. The sample consisted of PBMCs, taken after 24 months of ibrutinib treatment. All receptors come from a human donor with chronic lymphocytic leukemia. Each CDR3 is given with its conserved first and last residue. The D gene is left open where the match is weak. A clone size is listed for some rows: how often the clone was seen (once, few, many), or a class if it is expanded.

TGTGCCAGCAGCTTAGTCGGGGATAGCTCTGGGGCCAACGTCCTGACTTTC | CASSLVGDSSGANVLTF | TRBJ2-6 | TRBV11-2 | NA | NA
TGTGCCAGCAGCTTAGTGAGATACAATGAGCAGTTCTTC | CASSLVRYNEQFF | TRBJ2-1 | TRBV7-3 | NA | NA
TGTGCCAGTAGTATGGGTAGGGTCGGCACCGGGGAGCTGTTTTTT | CASSMGRVGTGELFF | TRBJ2-2 | TRBV19 | NA | NA
TGTGCCAGCAATTCGGGCAGGATCTATGGCTACACCTTC | CASNSGRIYGYTF | TRBJ1-2 | TRBV19 | NA | NA
TGTGCCAGCAGCTGGCTAGCGGGAGCAGAGACCCAGTACTTC | CASSWLAGAETQYF | TRBJ2-5 | TRBV5-5 | TRBD2 | NA
TGTGCCAGCGCCACAGGACAGGGCAAGGTCTATGGCTACACCTTC | CASATGQGKVYGYTF | TRBJ1-2 | TRBV6-1 | TRBD1 | once
TGTGCCAGCAGAAGCTCCTACGAGCAGTACTTC | CASRSSYEQYF | TRBJ2-7 | TRBV2 | NA | NA
TGTGCCAGCAGCCCTAGTCCCCAGGTCTCGGGCGACTTCACAGATACGCAGTATTTT | CASSPSPQVSGDFTDTQYF | TRBJ2-3 | TRBV11-2 | NA | once
TGTGCCAGTAGTATTTGGGGGACTGAGCAGTTCTTC | CASSIWGTEQFF | TRBJ2-1 | TRBV19 | NA | once
TGTGCCAGCAGCGGGCGGACTAGCGGGAGTTACGAGCAGTACTTC | CASSGRTSGSYEQYF | TRBJ2-7 | TRBV6-5 | TRBD2 | NA
TGTGCCAGCAGTTACTCGGCAGCCACTAGAGGCGAGCAGTACTTC | CASSYSAATRGEQYF | TRBJ2-7 | TRBV6-6 | NA | NA
TGTGCCAGCAGTTTTAGCGGGACTGGATTGGATACGCAGTATTTT | CASSFSGTGLDTQYF | TRBJ2-3 | TRBV28 | TRBD2 | NA
TGTGCCAGCTCACCCCAGGCATTGGCCGGGGAGCTGTTTTTT | CASSPQALAGELFF | TRBJ2-2 | TRBV18 | NA | NA
TGTGCCTGTTCGAGGGAGCGGGCTAATGAAAAACTGTTTTTT | CACSRERANEKLFF | TRBJ1-4 | TRBV28 | NA | few
TGTGCCAGCAGTTTATCGAGGACCTACGAGCAGTACTTC | CASSLSRTYEQYF | TRBJ2-7 | TRBV27 | NA | NA
TGCGCCTCCCGGGGACAGGGAACGAGGGCTGAAGCTTTCTTT | CASRGQGTRAEAFF | TRBJ1-1 | TRBV10-1 | TRBD1 | NA
TGTGCCAGCAGCCCGGGGGACAGGGAACACGGCTACACCTTC | CASSPGDREHGYTF | TRBJ1-2 | TRBV9 | TRBD1 | NA
TGTGCCAGAGGGGGAGGGGCCGGGGAGCTGTTTTTT | CARGGGAGELFF | TRBJ2-2 | TRBV30 | NA | NA
TGTGCCATCAGTGGCCACAACCCCCCGGGACTAGCGGGAACCGGTGGGGATGAGCAGTTCTTC | CAISGHNPPGLAGTGGDEQFF | TRBJ2-1 | TRBV10-3 | TRBD2 | NA
TGTGCCAGCAGTTTTCGTCTCGGAGGGACTGAAGCTTTCTTT | CASSFRLGGTEAFF | TRBJ1-1 | TRBV27 | NA | NA
TGTGCCAGCAGAGAGACTAGCGGTTACGAGCAGTACTTC | CASRETSGYEQYF | TRBJ2-7 | TRBV27 | TRBD2 | few
TGTGCCAGCGCCGTCCAGGGGGGGGCCCACGAGCAGTACTTC | CASAVQGGAHEQYF | TRBJ2-7 | TRBV7-9 | NA | NA
TGCGCCAGCACTCAGACAGGGGCGGGCACAGATACGCAGTATTTT | CASTQTGAGTDTQYF | TRBJ2-3 | TRBV5-1 | TRBD1 | NA
TGCGCCAGCAGCTCCGCCGATATAGACAGGGAGGGAAAACTGAATGAGCAGTTCTTC | CASSSADIDREGKLNEQFF | TRBJ2-1 | TRBV5-1 | NA | NA
TGTGCCAGCAGTCGTAGACTAGCGGGAGCTAATGAGCAGTTCTTC | CASSRRLAGANEQFF | TRBJ2-1 | TRBV9 | TRBD2 | NA
TGCGCCAGCAGCACGGACAGGGGAAACGAGCAGTACTTC | CASSTDRGNEQYF | TRBJ2-7 | TRBV5-1 | TRBD1 | few
TGTGCCAGTAGAGATACAGGGGGGCGTACTGAAGCTTTCTTT | CASRDTGGRTEAFF | TRBJ1-1 | TRBV19 | TRBD1 | NA
TGTGCCAGCTCACCTTCGAACAGGGTTTACTATGGCTACACCTTC | CASSPSNRVYYGYTF | TRBJ1-2 | TRBV18 | NA | NA
TGTGCCAGCAGCGTAGTGGGGGGCCAAGAGACCCAGTACTTC | CASSVVGGQETQYF | TRBJ2-5 | TRBV9 | NA | NA
TGCAGCGTTGGGGCTGATAGCAATCAGCCCCAGCATTTT | CSVGADSNQPQHF | TRBJ1-5 | TRBV29-1 | NA | NA
TGTGCCAGCAGCTTAGGACCCAGGGTAACTGAAGCTTTCTTT | CASSLGPRVTEAFF | TRBJ1-1 | TRBV13 | NA | once
TGTGCCAGCAGCATTGCCGGACCGGGGAACTACGAGCAGTACTTC | CASSIAGPGNYEQYF | TRBJ2-7 | TRBV5-8 | NA | NA
TGTGCCAGCTCTATCGGGGGCCCTTTCGGGGTGGATACGCAGTATTTT | CASSIGGPFGVDTQYF | TRBJ2-3 | TRBV18 | NA | few
TGTGCCAGCTCACAAGGACAGGGAGGCACTGAAGCTTTCTTT | CASSQGQGGTEAFF | TRBJ1-1 | TRBV18 | TRBD1 | once
TGTGCCAGCAGTTTATCGCCGCGGGCTGGGGCCAACGTCCTGACTTTC | CASSLSPRAGANVLTF | TRBJ2-6 | TRBV27 | NA | NA
TGTGCCTGGATGGATGGCTACTATGGCTACACCTTC | CAWMDGYYGYTF | TRBJ1-2 | TRBV30 | NA | NA
TGTGCCACCAGCAGAGGGCCCGGGGACGAGCAGTACTTC | CATSRGPGDEQYF | TRBJ2-7 | TRBV15 | NA | NA
TGCGCCAGCAGTCCCTCTACAGGACGGGGGGAAAAACTGTTTTTT | CASSPSTGRGEKLFF | TRBJ1-4 | TRBV5-1 | NA | NA
TGTGCCAGCAGTATAGCTGCCAGGGGGAGCTACGAGCAGTACTTC | CASSIAARGSYEQYF | TRBJ2-7 | TRBV28 | TRBD1 | NA
TGTGCCAGCAGCTTCTACAGGGACGGCGAACTGTTTTTT | CASSFYRDGELFF | TRBJ1-4 | TRBV11-2 | NA | NA
TGTGCCACCAGCAGAGATCGGAAGCAGCCCCAGCATTTT | CATSRDRKQPQHF | TRBJ1-5 | TRBV15 | NA | few
TGTGCCAGTTCTACAGGGTCGGTAAACTATGGCTACACCTTC | CASSTGSVNYGYTF | TRBJ1-2 | TRBV18 | NA | NA
TGCGCCAGCAACCCCGGGACAGCTCAAGAGACCCAGTACTTC | CASNPGTAQETQYF | TRBJ2-5 | TRBV5-1 | TRBD1 | NA
TGCGCCAGCACTCGACAGAGCAATCAGCCCCAGCATTTT | CASTRQSNQPQHF | TRBJ1-5 | TRBV10-2 | NA | NA
TGCGCCAGCAGTTACACAGCGGGGGTAAACTACGAGCAGTACTTC | CASSYTAGVNYEQYF | TRBJ2-7 | TRBV5-1 | TRBD2 | NA
TGTGCCAGCGGCGGACTAGCGGGGGACACCGGGGAGCTGTTTTTT | CASGGLAGDTGELFF | TRBJ2-2 | TRBV2 | TRBD2 | NA
TGTGCCAGCAGAGGGGCCGGCGCAACTAATGAAAAACTGTTTTTT | CASRGAGATNEKLFF | TRBJ1-4 | TRBV27 | NA | NA
TGTGCCAGCCTCGGGGGCGCAACTAATGAAAAACTGTTTTTT | CASLGGATNEKLFF | TRBJ1-4 | TRBV28 | NA | NA
TGTGCCAGCAGCTTAATCAGGGTTAGCTCCTACGAGCAGTACTTC | CASSLIRVSSYEQYF | TRBJ2-7 | TRBV11-2 | NA | NA
TGTGCCTGGAACCGACAGGGGGGTTTCTATGGCTACACCTTC | CAWNRQGGFYGYTF | TRBJ1-2 | TRBV30 | TRBD1 | NA
TGTGCCACCAGCAGAGGTAGTACAGGGGGGAGCACAGATACGCAGTATTTT | CATSRGSTGGSTDTQYF | TRBJ2-3 | TRBV15 | TRBD1 | NA
TGTGCCAGCAGCCAAGATTCCCCGGGACAGAGATATAATTCACCCCTCCACTTT | CASSQDSPGQRYNSPLHF | TRBJ1-6 | TRBV4-2 | TRBD1 | NA
TGTGCCAGCAGCTTATTTGGAGCGGGGGACACAGATACGCAGTATTTT | CASSLFGAGDTDTQYF | TRBJ2-3 | TRBV7-2 | TRBD2 | NA
TGTGCCAGCTCACCGGCAGGATCCAAAAACATTCAGTACTTC | CASSPAGSKNIQYF | TRBJ2-4 | TRBV18 | NA | NA